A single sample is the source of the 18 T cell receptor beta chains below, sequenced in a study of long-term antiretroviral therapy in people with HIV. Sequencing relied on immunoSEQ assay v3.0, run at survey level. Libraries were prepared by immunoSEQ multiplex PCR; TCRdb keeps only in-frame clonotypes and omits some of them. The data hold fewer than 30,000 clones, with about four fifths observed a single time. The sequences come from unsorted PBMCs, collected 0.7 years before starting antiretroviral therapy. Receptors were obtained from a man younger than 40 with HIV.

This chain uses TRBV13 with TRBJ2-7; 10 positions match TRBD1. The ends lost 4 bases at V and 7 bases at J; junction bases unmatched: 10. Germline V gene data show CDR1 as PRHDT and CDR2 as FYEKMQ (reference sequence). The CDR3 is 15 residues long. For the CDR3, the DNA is TGTGCCAGCAGCTCCACTCCGGGACAGGGGAAAGAGCAGTACTTC. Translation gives CASSSTPGQGKEQYF.

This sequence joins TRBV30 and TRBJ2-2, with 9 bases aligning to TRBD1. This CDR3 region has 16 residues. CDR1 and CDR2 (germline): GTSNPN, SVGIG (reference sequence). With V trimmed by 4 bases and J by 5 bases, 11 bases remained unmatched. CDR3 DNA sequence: TGTGCCTGGACACCCCGTGACAGGGGGTATACCGGGGAGCTGTTTTTT. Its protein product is CAWTPRDRGYTGELFF. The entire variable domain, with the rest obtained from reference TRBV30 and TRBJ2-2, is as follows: SQTIHQWPATLVQPVGSPLSLECTVEGTSNPNLYWYRQAAGRGLQLLFYSVGIGQISSEVPQNLSASRPQDRQFILSSKKLLLSDSGFYLCAWTPRDRGYTGELFFGEGSRLTVL.

The CDR3 protein is CASSRRTSTTGELFF. The CDR3 bases are TGTGCCAGCAGCCGCCGGACTAGCACGACCGGGGAGCTGTTTTTT. The rearrangement links TRBV5-4 to TRBJ2-2, with 8 bases aligning to TRBD2. Germline CDR1 SGHNT, CDR2 YYREEE (reference sequence). The CDR3 consists of 15 residues. V trimming: 4 bases; J trimming: 5 bases; junction bases outside the gene matches: 7.

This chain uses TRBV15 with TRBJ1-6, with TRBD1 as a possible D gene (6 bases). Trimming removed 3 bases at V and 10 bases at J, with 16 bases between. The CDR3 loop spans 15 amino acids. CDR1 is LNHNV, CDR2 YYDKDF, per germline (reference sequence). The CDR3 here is CATSSLKTGNSPLHF. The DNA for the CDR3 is TGTGCCACCAGCAGTCTCAAAACAGGGAACTCACCCCTCCACTTT.

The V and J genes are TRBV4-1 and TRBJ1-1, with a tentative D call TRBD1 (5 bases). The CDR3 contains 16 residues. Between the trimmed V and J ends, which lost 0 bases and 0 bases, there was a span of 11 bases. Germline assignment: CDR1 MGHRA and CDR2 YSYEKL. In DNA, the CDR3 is TGCGCCAGCAGCCAAGAAGTGGGACGGATGAACACTGAAGCTTTCTTT. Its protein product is CASSQEVGRMNTEAFF.

CDR3 in amino acids: CASSPNPSKMNTEAFF. As DNA, the CDR3 is TGTGCCAGCAGCCCAAACCCTTCCAAAATGAACACTGAAGCTTTCTTT. The rearrangement joins TRBV11-1 to TRBJ1-1; D uncertain. The CDR3 consists of 16 residues. CDR1 SGHAT and CDR2 FQDESV come from the germline V gene (reference sequence). The V gene lost 5 bases and the J gene lost 0 bases, with 16 bases spanning the gap.

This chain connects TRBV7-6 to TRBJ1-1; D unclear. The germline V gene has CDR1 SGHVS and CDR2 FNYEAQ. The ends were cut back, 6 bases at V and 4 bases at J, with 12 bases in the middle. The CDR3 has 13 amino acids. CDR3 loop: CASSWEEVTEAFF. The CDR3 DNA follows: TGTGCCAGCAGTTGGGAGGAAGTCACTGAAGCTTTCTTT.

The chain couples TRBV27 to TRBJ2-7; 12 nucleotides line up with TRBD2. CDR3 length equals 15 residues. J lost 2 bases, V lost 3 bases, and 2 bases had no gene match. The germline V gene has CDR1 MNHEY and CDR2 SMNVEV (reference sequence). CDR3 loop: CASSFLAGGAYEQYF. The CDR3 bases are TGTGCCAGCAGTTTCCTAGCGGGGGGGGCCTACGAGCAGTACTTC.

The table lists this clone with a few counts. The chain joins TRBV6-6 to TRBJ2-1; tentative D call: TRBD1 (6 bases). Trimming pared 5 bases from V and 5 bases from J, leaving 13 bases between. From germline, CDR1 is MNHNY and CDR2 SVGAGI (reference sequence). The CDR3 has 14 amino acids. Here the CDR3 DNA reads TGTGCCAGCAGTCCCATCTGGGGGCACAATGAGCAGTTCTTC. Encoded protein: CASSPIWGHNEQFF.

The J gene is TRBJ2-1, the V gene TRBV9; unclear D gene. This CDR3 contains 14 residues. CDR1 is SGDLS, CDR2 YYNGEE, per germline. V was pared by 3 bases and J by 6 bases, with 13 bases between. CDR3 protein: CASSGPPGGNEQFF. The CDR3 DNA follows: TGTGCCAGCAGCGGACCCCCCGGCGGCAATGAGCAGTTCTTC.

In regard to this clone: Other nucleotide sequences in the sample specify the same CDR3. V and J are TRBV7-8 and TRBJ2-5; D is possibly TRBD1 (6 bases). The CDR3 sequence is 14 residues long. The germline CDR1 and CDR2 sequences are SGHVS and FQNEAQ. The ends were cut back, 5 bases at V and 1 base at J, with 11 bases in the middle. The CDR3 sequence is CASSPGQFQETQYF. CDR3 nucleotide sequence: TGTGCCAGCAGCCCCGGACAGTTCCAAGAGACCCAGTACTTC.

CDR3 amino acids: CAWKGQGSGGYTF. DNA for the CDR3: TGTGCCTGGAAGGGACAGGGGTCAGGTGGCTACACCTTC. The chain is built from TRBV30 and TRBJ1-2; 10 nucleotides match TRBD1. The junction had 6 bases not matched to a gene; V was cut back by 4 bases and J by 7 bases. The CDR3 contains 13 residues. Germline loops: CDR1 GTSNPN, CDR2 SVGIG (reference sequence).

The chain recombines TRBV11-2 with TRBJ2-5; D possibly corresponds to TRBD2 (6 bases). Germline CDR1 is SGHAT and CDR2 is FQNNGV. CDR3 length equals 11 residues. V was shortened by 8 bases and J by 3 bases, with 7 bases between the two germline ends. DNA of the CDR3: TGTGCCAGCGCGGGGAAAGAGACCCAGTACTTC. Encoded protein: CASAGKETQYF.

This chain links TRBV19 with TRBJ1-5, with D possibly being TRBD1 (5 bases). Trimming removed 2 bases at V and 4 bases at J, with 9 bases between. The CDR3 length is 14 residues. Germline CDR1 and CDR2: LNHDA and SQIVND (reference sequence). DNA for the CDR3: TGTGCCAGTAGTATATCGTCAGGGAATCAGCCCCAGCATTTT. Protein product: CASSISSGNQPQHF. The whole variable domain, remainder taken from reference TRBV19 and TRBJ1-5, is DGGITQSPKYLFRKEGQNVTLSCEQNLNHDAMYWYRQDPGQGLRLIYYSQIVNDFQKGDIAEGYSVSREKKESFPLTVTSAQKNPTAFYLCASSISSGNQPQHFGDGTRLSIL.

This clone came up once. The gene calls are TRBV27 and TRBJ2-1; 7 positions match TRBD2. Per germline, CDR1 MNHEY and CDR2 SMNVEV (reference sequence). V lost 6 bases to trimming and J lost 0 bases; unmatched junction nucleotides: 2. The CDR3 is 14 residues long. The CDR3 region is CASSASGSYNEQFF. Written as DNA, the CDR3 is TGTGCCAGCAGCGCTAGCGGCTCCTACAATGAGCAGTTCTTC.

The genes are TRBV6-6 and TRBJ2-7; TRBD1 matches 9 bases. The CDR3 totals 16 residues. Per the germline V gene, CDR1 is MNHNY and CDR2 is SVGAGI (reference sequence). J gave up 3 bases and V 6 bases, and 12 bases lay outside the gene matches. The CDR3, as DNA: TGTGCCAGCAGCTGGGACCGGACAGGGGATAACTACGAGCAGTACTTC. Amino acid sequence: CASSWDRTGDNYEQYF.

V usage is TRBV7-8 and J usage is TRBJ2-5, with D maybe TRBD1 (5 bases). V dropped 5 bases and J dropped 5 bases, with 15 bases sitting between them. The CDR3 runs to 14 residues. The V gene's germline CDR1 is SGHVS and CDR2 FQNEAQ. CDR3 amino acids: CASSLLDTFETQYF. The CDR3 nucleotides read TGTGCCAGCAGCCTACTGGACACCTTCGAGACCCAGTACTTC.

The DNA of the CDR3 is TGTGCCAGCAGATCTGGGACGGGGAGGATATTGCCCTACGAGCAGTACTTC. Translated: CASRSGTGRILPYEQYF. The chain uses TRBV28 and TRBJ2-7; D is perhaps TRBD2 (6 bases). Germline CDR1 reads MDHEN; CDR2 reads SYDVKM. With 6 bases removed from V and 2 bases from J, the gap between germline ends came to 23 bases. The CDR3 is 17 amino acids. Looking up the rest from reference TRBV28 and TRBJ2-7 gives the full variable domain: DVKVTQSSRYLVKRTGEKVFLECVQDMDHENMFWYRQDPGLGLRLIYFSYDVKMKEKGDIPEGYSVSREKKERFSLILESASTNQTSMYLCASRSGTGRILPYEQYFGPGTRLTVT.